This T cell receptor (beta chain) stems from a study of cytomegalovirus exposure and HLA in healthy donors. Both 60 Vbeta primers and 13 Jbeta primers went into the PCR. Sequencing was performed with immunoSEQ multiplex PCR; in TCRdb, only in-frame clones are kept and a portion is missing. Here the sample spans roughly 120,000 clones, over 60% being singletons. The sequence derives from a human donor in good health. What was sequenced was PBMCs.

The CDR3 is CASSSMDSYTGELFF. The CDR3 DNA reads TGTGCCAGCAGTTCAATGGACAGCTACACCGGGGAGCTGTTTTTT. The chain joins TRBV6-6 to TRBJ2-2, with TRBD1 as a possible D gene (6 bases). Trimming left V 4 bases short and J 3 bases short, with 12 bases between. The CDR3 totals 15 residues. The germline V gene encodes CDR1 MNHNY and CDR2 SVGAGI (reference sequence).